The sequence of this TCR beta chain was determined in a study of blood T cell repertoires in COVID-19. Turning to the study itself: The study drew acute and convalescent COVID-19 samples from the United States, Italy and Spain. PBMCs, B-cell-depleted T cells, or T cells provided the cDNA or gDNA that made up the material.

In the original processing: Reference gene primer amplification gave estimated nucleated cell counts. Profiling relied on immunoSEQ multiplex PCR, and the TCRdb table lists in-frame clones only, not all of them. The V and J calls and clone size are taken from that table; D and trimming were inferred from the DNA. The repertoire includes some 190,000 clones, 75% to 90% of them detected once, and about 6.3% sits in the top ten. CDR1 is SGHNT and CDR2 is YYREEE in the germline V gene (reference sequence). The CDR3 runs 16 residues. Germline trimming cut 4 bases from V and 2 bases from J; bases unmatched to any gene: 8.

Input material: peripheral blood. This chain joins TRBV5-4 and TRBJ2-7; 11 bases agree with TRBD2. The receptor's source is a man between 60 and 75 years old with acute or convalescent COVID-19. The CDR3 loop is CASSDRLAGPPYEQYF. CDR3 DNA: TGTGCCAGCAGCGACCGACTAGCGGGACCGCCCTACGAGCAGTACTTC.